This T cell receptor (beta chain) comes out of a study of blood T cell repertoires in COVID-19. Study-wide context: Samples came from the United States, Italy and Spain, spanning acute and convalescent COVID-19. Sample material is recorded as cDNA or gDNA derived from T cells, B-cell-depleted T cells, or PBMCs.

CDR3 size: 15 residues. V shed 0 bases and J shed 5 bases, with 13 bases lying between them. Germline V lookup: CDR1 LGHNA, CDR2 YSLEER. Source study methods: Reference gene primer amplification in the assay estimated nucleated cell counts. Sequenced by immunoSEQ multiplex PCR; TCRdb stores in-frame clones only, minus some. The V and J calls and clone size are taken from that table; D and trimming were inferred from the DNA. The sample consists of more than 300,000 clones, around four fifths of them appearing once. The chain uses TRBV4-3 and TRBJ1-1, with D possibly TRBD1 on 5 matching bases. The sequenced sample consisted of peripheral blood. The clonotype originates from a woman between 50 and 59 years old with acute or convalescent COVID-19. The CDR3 sequence is CASSQDPGRETEAFF. In DNA form, the CDR3 reads TGCGCCAGCAGCCAAGATCCAGGGAGGGAAACTGAAGCTTTCTTT.